The rows below give T cell receptor beta chains drawn from one sample of a study of blood T cell repertoires in COVID-19. Profiling relied on immunoSEQ multiplex PCR, and the TCRdb table lists in-frame clones only, not all of them. The table has fewer than 500,000 clones, approximately 90% seen once; the top ten hold 0.7% to 1%. Sequenced: peripheral blood. These receptors all come from a young man with COVID-19, enrolled during active disease. Both conserved end residues are part of each CDR3. The order of the fields is clone size, J gene, V gene, D gene, CDR3 protein, CDR3 DNA. The D gene is left open where the match is weak. For some rows the clone size is stated as once, few or many, or as a class when expanded; others skip it.

>NA|TRBJ2-7|TRBV3-1/TRBV3-2|NA
CASSETGSSYEQYF
TGTGCCAGCAGCGAGACGGGATCCTCCTACGAGCAGTACTTC
>NA|TRBJ2-7|TRBV24-1|TRBD1
CATSDTRDSIYEQYF
TGTGCCACCAGTGATACTCGGGACAGCATTTACGAGCAGTACTTC
>NA|TRBJ1-1|TRBV6-5|NA
CASSYGGQLTEAFF
TGTGCCAGCAGTTACGGGGGCCAGCTCACTGAAGCTTTCTTT
>NA|TRBJ2-7|TRBV11-2|TRBD1
CASSHGTGGTEQYF
TGTGCCAGCAGCCACGGGACAGGGGGCACTGAGCAGTACTTC
>NA|TRBJ2-6|TRBV18|TRBD1
CASSPDRGSGANVLTF
TGTGCCAGCTCACCGGACAGGGGGTCTGGGGCCAACGTCCTGACTTTC
>NA|TRBJ1-1|TRBV6-1|NA
CASSEYRGGTEAFF
TGTGCCAGCAGTGAATACCGAGGCGGCACTGAAGCTTTCTTT
>NA|TRBJ2-1|TRBV19|NA
CASSRDKYNEQFF
TGTGCCAGTAGTAGGGACAAATACAATGAGCAGTTCTTC
>NA|TRBJ1-5|TRBV10-1|NA
CASSPDSSNQPQHF
TGCGCCAGCAGTCCGGACAGCAGCAATCAGCCCCAGCATTTT
>NA|TRBJ2-7|TRBV9|NA
CASSVEVGEQYF
TGTGCCAGCAGCGTTGAGGTGGGCGAGCAGTACTTC
>few|TRBJ2-7|TRBV7-9|NA
CASSSRADSYEQYF
TGTGCCAGCAGCTCGAGGGCGGACTCCTACGAGCAGTACTTC
>NA|TRBJ2-1|TRBV24-1|TRBD2
CATREGGSGNEQFF
TGTGCCACCAGAGAAGGCGGGAGTGGGAATGAGCAGTTCTTC
>NA|TRBJ2-5|TRBV11-2|TRBD2
CASSLGGAGVQETQYF
TGTGCCAGCAGCTTGGGAGGAGCGGGAGTTCAAGAGACCCAGTACTTC
>NA|TRBJ2-7|TRBV14|NA
CASSHGWEQYF
TGTGCCAGCAGCCATGGCTGGGAGCAGTACTTC
>NA|TRBJ1-6|TRBV5-1|NA
CASRRNSLDSPLHF
TGCGCCAGCAGGCGTAATTCACTGGATTCACCCCTCCACTTT
>few|TRBJ1-2|TRBV4-1|TRBD1
CASSQHTGANYGYTF
TGCGCCAGCAGCCAACATACAGGGGCCAACTATGGCTACACCTTC
>NA|TRBJ1-5|TRBV6-1|TRBD1
CASRTGTGNQPQHF
TGTGCCAGCAGGACAGGGACGGGCAATCAGCCCCAGCATTTT
>once|TRBJ2-2|TRBV7-6|TRBD2
CASSFFSLAGGGTGELFF
TGTGCCAGCAGCTTTTTTTCATTAGCGGGAGGTGGGACCGGGGAGCTGTTTTTT
>NA|TRBJ2-7|TRBV14|TRBD2
CASSRLPTSGQGSYEQYF
TGTGCCAGCAGCCGCCTACCGACTAGCGGACAAGGCTCCTACGAGCAGTACTTC
>NA|TRBJ1-2|TRBV28|TRBD1
CASSLTGGVDGYTF
TGTGCCAGCAGTCTGACAGGGGGAGTCGATGGCTACACCTTC
>NA|TRBJ2-7|TRBV10-3|NA
CAIKVAGTYEQYF
TGTGCCATCAAAGTGGCAGGGACCTACGAGCAGTACTTC
>NA|TRBJ1-1|TRBV30|NA
CAIDRDNRNTEAFF
TGTGCCATTGACCGGGACAATAGGAACACTGAAGCTTTCTTT
>NA|TRBJ1-2|TRBV7-9|TRBD1
CASSLGTEFTGYTF
TGTGCCAGCAGCTTGGGGACAGAGTTTACCGGCTACACCTTC
>NA|TRBJ2-3|TRBV6-2/TRBV6-3|TRBD1
CASSTEQGKDTQYF
TGTGCCAGCAGTACGGAACAGGGGAAAGATACGCAGTATTTT
>NA|TRBJ1-1|TRBV29-1|NA
CSVAHRLKDTEAFF
TGCAGCGTTGCCCATAGACTTAAGGACACTGAAGCTTTCTTT
>NA|TRBJ2-5|TRBV5-1|NA
CASSLLGGLEETQYF
TGCGCCAGCAGCTTGTTAGGGGGTCTGGAAGAGACCCAGTACTTC
>once|TRBJ1-4|TRBV2|TRBD1
CASRGDRGEKLFF
TGTGCCAGCAGGGGGGACAGGGGGGAAAAACTGTTTTTT
>NA|TRBJ2-3|TRBV29-1|TRBD1
CSVVRTGGTDTQYF
TGCAGCGTTGTAAGGACAGGGGGCACAGATACGCAGTATTTT
>NA|TRBJ1-6|TRBV6-5|TRBD1
CASRDRASNSPLHF
TGTGCCAGCAGAGACAGGGCTTCGAATTCACCCCTCCACTTT
>NA|TRBJ1-1|TRBV11-2|TRBD1
CASSLDGQGYAEAFF
TGTGCCAGCAGCTTAGACGGACAGGGATACGCTGAAGCTTTCTTT
>NA|TRBJ2-1|TRBV5-1|TRBD1
CASSLAGGVSNEQFF
TGCGCCAGCAGCTTGGCAGGGGGCGTTAGCAATGAGCAGTTCTTC
>NA|TRBJ1-4|TRBV6-1|NA
CASSEREGANEKLFF
TGTGCCAGCAGTGAAAGGGAGGGGGCTAATGAAAAACTGTTTTTT
>NA|TRBJ2-1|TRBV2|NA
CASSEARLANGEQFF
TGTGCCAGCAGTGAAGCTCGGCTAGCGAACGGCGAGCAGTTCTTC
>NA|TRBJ1-1|TRBV15|NA
CATSRPGPPGAFF
TGTGCCACCAGCAGGCCCGGACCTCCGGGGGCTTTCTTT
>NA|TRBJ2-2|TRBV7-6|TRBD1
CASGTGVRTGELFF
TGTGCCAGCGGGACAGGGGTGCGCACCGGGGAGCTGTTTTTT
>once|TRBJ2-2|TRBV14|NA
CASSHGGQRELFF
TGTGCCAGCAGCCACGGGGGGCAGAGGGAGCTGTTTTTT